The 30 T cell receptor beta chains below all came from one sample that was sequenced in a study of beta chain features in type 1 diabetes. Study-wide results and caveats: A moderate, significant TCRB CDR3 shortening appeared in type 1 diabetes across four CD4+ subsets.

TCRB transcripts that were expressed got sequenced, as all of the isolated RNA had been reverse transcribed. The repertoire was sequenced with immunoSEQ multiplex PCR; TCRdb's copy has only in-frame clones and lacks some. The data contain some 270,000 clones, approximately 10% of them singletons. Antigens for these TCRs are unknown. Sequences were obtained from naive CD4+ T cells from blood. The receptors here all came from a man aged 30-40 years with type 1 diabetes.

The chain carries TRBV6-5 and TRBJ2-3, with D uncertain. Germline-derived CDR1 and CDR2 are MNHEY and SVGAGI. This CDR3 region has 16 residues. The V end was cut by 0 bases, the J end by 4 bases, with 14 bases between. This CDR3 reads CASSYSQRPRPDTQYF. CDR3 in DNA: TGTGCCAGCAGTTACTCCCAGCGCCCGAGACCAGATACGCAGTATTTT.

The rearrangement joins TRBV4-3 to TRBJ1-1, with 7 bases identical to TRBD1. The V and J ends lost 3 bases and 4 bases, in that order; junction bases with no gene match: 8. In germline, CDR1 is LGHNA, CDR2 YSLEER. The CDR3 is 15 amino acids. CDR3 in amino acids: CASSQEGGEGTEAFF. The CDR3 DNA follows: TGCGCCAGCAGCCAGGAAGGGGGCGAGGGCACTGAAGCTTTCTTT.

This clone showed up just a few times. The genes are TRBV6-5 and TRBJ2-7; 11 bases are a match to TRBD1. The CDR3 sequence is 15 residues long. V dropped 0 bases and J dropped 4; count of bases not matched to a gene: 2. Per germline, CDR1 MNHEY and CDR2 SVGAGI. CDR3 nucleotide sequence: TGTGCCAGCAGTTACTCGGGACAGGGGGGGTACGAGCAGTACTTC. Amino acid sequence: CASSYSGQGGYEQYF.

Only a few counts were recorded for this clone. The chain combines TRBV4-2 with TRBJ2-3; no definite D call. V was cut by 2 bases and J by 1 base, with 10 bases left in between. This CDR3 comprises 15 residues. Germline values: CDR1 LGHNA, CDR2 YNFKEQ. The DNA for the CDR3 is TGTGCCAGCAGCCAAAGGAGCGCGCGCACAGATACGCAGTATTTT. Protein: CASSQRSARTDTQYF.

This chain uses TRBV19 with TRBJ2-6; TRBD1 matches 7 bases. The CDR3 loop spans 15 amino acids. V shed 6 bases and J 0 bases; nucleotides not matched to a gene: 2. Germline CDR1 reads LNHDA; CDR2 reads SQIVND (reference sequence). CDR3 amino acids: CASRGQPSGANVLTF. The CDR3 nucleotides read TGTGCCAGTAGGGGACAGCCCTCTGGGGCCAACGTCCTGACTTTC.

This clone was seen only a few times. The genes are TRBV7-9 and TRBJ1-2; 7 nucleotides match TRBD1. J was trimmed by 2 bases and V by 8 bases; bases with no gene match: 11. The germline CDR1 and CDR2 sequences are SEHNR and FQNEAQ (reference sequence). The CDR3 covers 15 residues. This chain's CDR3 is CASGRGTDLNYGYTF. DNA of the CDR3: TGTGCCAGCGGCAGGGGGACAGACCTCAACTATGGCTACACCTTC.

The table lists this clone with a few counts. The chain couples TRBV7-9 to TRBJ1-1, with D possibly TRBD1 on 6 matching bases. The V gene's germline CDR1 is SEHNR and CDR2 FQNEAQ (reference sequence). V dropped 1 base and J dropped 4 bases, with 13 bases sitting between them. The CDR3 loop spans 15 amino acids. In DNA, the CDR3 is TGTGCCAGCAGCTTAGACAGGGTCAGGGGCACTGAAGCTTTCTTT. It specifies CASSLDRVRGTEAFF.

This clone has more than one count but fewer than ten. The chain recombines TRBV28 with TRBJ1-6; unclear D gene. The V and J ends lost 8 bases and 15 bases respectively, with 14 bases between them. From germline, CDR1 is MDHEN and CDR2 SYDVKM. There are 11 residues in the CDR3. This CDR3 is CASGQEGGLHF. As DNA, the CDR3 is TGTGCCAGCGGTCAGGAGGGCGGCCTCCACTTT.

The gene calls are TRBV4-3 and TRBJ1-5, with D hard to call. CDR1 LGHNA and CDR2 YSLEER come from the germline V gene. Trimming took 3 bases from V and 7 from J, leaving 10 bases between them. The CDR3 extends over 13 amino acids. CDR3 residues: CASSQAVEQPQHF. The CDR3 DNA reads TGCGCCAGCAGCCAGGCGGTCGAGCAGCCCCAGCATTTT.

As to this clone: The sample holds other DNA sequences that translate to the same CDR3. The gene calls are TRBV30 and TRBJ1-5; D is uncertain. The germline gives CDR1 GTSNPN, CDR2 SVGIG (reference sequence). The V gene lost 0 bases and the J gene lost 6 bases, with 9 bases spanning the gap. The length of the CDR3 is 13 residues. The CDR3 region has the DNA TGTGCCTGGAGTGTACGAGGGTTTCAGCCCCAGCATTTT. It specifies CAWSVRGFQPQHF.

This clone was seen just once. The chain is built from TRBV9 and TRBJ1-2, with TRBD1 as a possible D gene (5 bases). V was trimmed by 0 bases and J by 2 bases, leaving 11 bases between them. Germline V gene lookup returns CDR1 SGDLS and CDR2 YYNGEE. The CDR3 is 15 residues long. The CDR3 loop is CASSVGQNPNYGYTF. DNA for the CDR3: TGTGCCAGCAGCGTAGGACAGAACCCCAACTATGGCTACACCTTC.

The chain employs TRBV7-6 and TRBJ2-3; 9 nucleotides match TRBD2. Looked up from germline, CDR1 is SGHVS and CDR2 is FNYEAQ. This CDR3 is built from 15 residues. The ends lost 5 bases at V and 4 bases at J; junction bases unmatched: 7. The CDR3 is CASSPTSGAADTQYF. CDR3 DNA: TGTGCCAGCAGCCCGACTAGCGGAGCAGCAGATACGCAGTATTTT.

J is TRBJ1-6 and V is TRBV7-2, with 7 bases matching TRBD1. Per the germline V gene, CDR1 is SGHTA and CDR2 is FQGNSA. CDR3 size: 15 residues. After removal of 1 base from V and 7 bases from J, the junction contained 4 bases not matched to a gene. CDR3 bases: TGTGCCAGCAGCTTAGAGGCAGGGGGGAATTCACCCCTCCACTTT. Translation gives CASSLEAGGNSPLHF.

This sequence joins TRBV2 and TRBJ2-7; 7 nucleotides match TRBD1. The J segment lost 6 bases and the V segment lost 11 bases, leaving 13 bases of the junction unmatched. The CDR3 has 13 amino acids. The germline CDR1 and CDR2 sequences are SNHLY and FYNNEI. The CDR3: CAGKSTGDGEQYF. In DNA form, the CDR3 reads TGTGCCGGAAAAAGTACAGGGGACGGCGAGCAGTACTTC.

This clone was counted only a few times. V is TRBV30 and J is TRBJ2-5, with D possibly TRBD1 on 5 matching bases. This CDR3 region has 13 residues. Germline values: CDR1 GTSNPN, CDR2 SVGIG (reference sequence). Trimming removed 3 bases at V and 4 bases at J, with 12 bases between. DNA of the CDR3: TGTGCCTGGAGAGGACAAGGGTCAGAGACCCAGTACTTC. Amino acid sequence: CAWRGQGSETQYF. Together with reference TRBV30 and TRBJ2-5, the CDR3 gives the full variable domain: SQTIHQWPATLVQPVGSPLSLECTVEGTSNPNLYWYRQAAGRGLQLLFYSVGIGQISSEVPQNLSASRPQDRQFILSSKKLLLSDSGFYLCAWRGQGSETQYFGPGTRLLVL.

This clone has only a few counts. The chain uses TRBV18 and TRBJ2-2, with 7 bases that match TRBD2. This CDR3 is built from 17 residues. The germline gives CDR1 KGHSH, CDR2 LQKENI. After removal of 0 bases from V and 0 bases from J, the junction contained 4 bases not matched to a gene. This CDR3 reads CASSPPGGTANTGELFF. CDR3 DNA: TGTGCCAGCTCACCACCGGGGGGGACTGCGAACACCGGGGAGCTGTTTTTT.

This clone came up a few times. This chain connects TRBV19 to TRBJ2-1, with 11 bases fitting TRBD2. V lost 0 bases and J lost 8; bases outside the gene matches: 3. Germline-derived CDR1 and CDR2 are LNHDA and SQIVND (reference sequence). The CDR3 spans 15 residues. CDR3 residues: CASSIDPSGGHEQFF. Written as DNA, the CDR3 is TGTGCCAGTAGTATAGATCCTAGCGGGGGGCATGAGCAGTTCTTC.

This clone was recorded a few times. CDR3 amino acids: CAISDYGGATDTQYF. As DNA, the CDR3 is TGTGCCATCAGTGATTACGGGGGGGCCACAGATACGCAGTATTTT. This rearrangement joins TRBV10-3 to TRBJ2-3; 8 bases match TRBD2. CDR3 length: 15 residues. Germline V lookup: CDR1 ENHRY, CDR2 SYGVKD. With V trimmed by 3 bases and J by 2 bases, 4 bases remained unmatched.

This clone came up a few times. This sequence joins TRBV14 and TRBJ2-7, with 14 bases fitting TRBD2. CDR3 length: 16 residues. Germline CDR1 reads SGHDN; CDR2 reads FVKESK. V was pared by 4 bases and J by 2 bases, with 4 bases of the junction left unmatched. For the CDR3, the DNA is TGTGCCAGCAGCCTCCAGGGACTAGCGGGGGCCTACGAGCAGTACTTC. This encodes CASSLQGLAGAYEQYF.

J is TRBJ2-7 and V is TRBV5-6; D might be TRBD2 (6 bases). Germline assignment: CDR1 SGHDT and CDR2 YYEEEE. The CDR3 extends over 14 amino acids. V gave up 2 bases and J gave up 2 bases, with 11 bases separating them. This CDR3 reads CASSFGGPTYEQYF. The CDR3 DNA follows: TGTGCCAGCAGCTTCGGGGGACCTACCTACGAGCAGTACTTC.

This chain connects TRBV18 to TRBJ2-7, with a tentative D call TRBD1 (5 bases). Germline lookup yields CDR1 KGHSH and CDR2 LQKENI. V was cut by 0 bases and J by 3 bases, with 9 bases left in between. This CDR3 is built from 14 residues. CDR3 DNA sequence: TGTGCCAGCTCACCACCGTCGGACAACTACGAGCAGTACTTC. Its translation is CASSPPSDNYEQYF.

This clone was detected a few times. The chain combines TRBV29-1 with TRBJ1-2; D unclear. The CDR3 consists of 13 residues. From germline, CDR1 is SQVTM and CDR2 ANQGSEA. CDR3 residues: CSLEGGKGYGYTF. Written as DNA, the CDR3 is TGCAGTCTAGAGGGAGGAAAGGGATATGGCTACACCTTC.

The chain recombines TRBV5-1 with TRBJ2-2; TRBD1 might be the D (6 bases). Trimming shortened V by 8 bases and J by 4 bases, and 15 bases separated the two germline ends. Germline assignment: CDR1 SGHRS and CDR2 YFSETQ. The CDR3 covers 14 residues. The CDR3 bases are TGCGCCAGTACCCGGACAGTCCGCACCGGGGAGCTGTTTTTT. It translates to CASTRTVRTGELFF.

This clone was detected a few times. This chain uses TRBV15 with TRBJ2-1; 8 positions match TRBD2. The CDR3 totals 13 residues. Looked up from germline, CDR1 is LNHNV and CDR2 is YYDKDF (reference sequence). The junction had 1 base not matched to a gene; V was cut back by 0 bases and J by 9 bases. The CDR3 sequence: CATSRDRGGEQFF. Here the CDR3 DNA reads TGTGCCACCAGCAGAGATCGGGGGGGTGAGCAGTTCTTC.

This clone has only a few counts. The chain uses TRBV9 and TRBJ1-5; TRBD1 agrees at 10 bases. The germline V gene encodes CDR1 SGDLS and CDR2 YYNGEE. The ends lost 0 bases at V and 2 bases at J; junction bases unmatched: 5. The CDR3 is 17 residues long. The CDR3 is CASSVGAGTGGNQPQHF. In nucleotides, the CDR3 is TGTGCCAGCAGCGTAGGTGCTGGGACAGGGGGCAATCAGCCCCAGCATTTT.

This clone has more than one count but fewer than ten. This chain connects TRBV7-9 to TRBJ2-5; D is perhaps TRBD1 (5 bases). Germline lookup yields CDR1 SEHNR and CDR2 FQNEAQ (reference sequence). This CDR3 is built from 15 residues. Trimming cost V 4 bases and J 9 bases, with 21 bases left between them. Here the CDR3 DNA reads TGTGCCAGCAGCTATGCTGCCAGGGCCACATCGTCCCAGTACTTC. Its protein is CASSYAARATSSQYF.

This clone was counted a few times. The gene calls are TRBV9 and TRBJ2-1, with 8 bases fitting TRBD2. The length of the CDR3 is 17 residues. After removal of 4 bases from V and 10 bases from J, the junction contained 19 bases not matched to a gene. Germline V gene data show CDR1 as SGDLS and CDR2 as YYNGEE. The CDR3 sequence is CASSLSSGAGVVVEQFF. DNA of the CDR3: TGTGCCAGCAGCTTATCCTCGGGAGCGGGGGTTGTGGTGGAGCAGTTCTTC.

A few counts support this clone. This CDR3 reads CASRPWTSGGSYNEQFF. CDR3 nucleotide sequence: TGTGCCAGCAGACCTTGGACTAGCGGGGGATCCTACAATGAGCAGTTCTTC. The V and J genes are TRBV28 and TRBJ2-1, with 13 bases that match TRBD2. V lost 6 bases to trimming and J lost 1 base; unmatched junction nucleotides: 6. Germline CDR1 MDHEN, CDR2 SYDVKM. This CDR3 is built from 17 residues.

V usage is TRBV19 and J usage is TRBJ2-5; 7 bases fit TRBD1. Germline lookup yields CDR1 LNHDA and CDR2 SQIVND (reference sequence). The CDR3 is made up of 13 amino acids. V shed 5 bases, J shed 5 bases, and the junction held 5 bases outside the gene matches. CDR3 sequence reads: CASSFDRAETQYF. CDR3 DNA: TGTGCCAGTAGTTTCGACAGGGCGGAGACCCAGTACTTC. Supplemented by reference TRBV19 and TRBJ2-5, the full variable domain reads DGGITQSPKYLFRKEGQNVTLSCEQNLNHDAMYWYRQDPGQGLRLIYYSQIVNDFQKGDIAEGYSVSREKKESFPLTVTSAQKNPTAFYLCASSFDRAETQYFGPGTRLLVL.

This clone came up a few times. The chain joins TRBV9 to TRBJ2-7; a weak D match, TRBD1 (5 bases). The CDR3 is made up of 14 amino acids. The germline V gene encodes CDR1 SGDLS and CDR2 YYNGEE. The V and J ends lost 4 bases and 3 bases respectively, with 14 bases between them. The CDR3 DNA sequence: TGTGCCAGCAGCACCTGGGCCGACAGCTACGAGCAGTACTTC. This translates into CASSTWADSYEQYF. Full variable domain (remainder filled in from reference TRBV9 and TRBJ2-7): DSGVTQTPKHLITATGQRVTLRCSPRSGDLSVYWYQQSLDQGLQFLIQYYNGEERAKGNILERFSAQQFPDLHSELNLSSLELGDSALYFCASSTWADSYEQYFGPGTRLTVT.